This is a list of T cell receptor beta chains from one sample in a study of control samples from healthy donors and cancer patients. Using immunoSEQ multiplex PCR, the repertoire was profiled, and TCRdb retains in-frame clones only, with some absent. Of over 80,000 clones listed, around 80% are singletons. Sequencing input: blood. The receptor set was obtained from a woman under 40 in good health. CDR3s include the opening cysteine and the closing phenylalanine or tryptophan. Each record gives: J gene, V gene, D gene, clone size, CDR3 DNA, CDR3 protein. A D gene is named only where the DNA matches it firmly. Clone size appears in some rows only: once, few, many, or a class for an expanded clone.

>TRBJ2-1|TRBV10-2|-|-
TGCGCCAGCAGCGAGACTGGCCGTAAGATGAGCTCCTACAATGAGCAGTTCTTC
CASSETGRKMSSYNEQFF
>TRBJ2-1|TRBV30|-|-
TGTGCCTGGAGTTCCCTAAGGGGGACTTATATATACAATGAGCAGTTCTTC
CAWSSLRGTYIYNEQFF
>TRBJ1-4|TRBV5-1|-|once
TGCGCCAGCAGGCGACGGGCCTCGGGGAATGAAAAACTGTTTTTT
CASRRRASGNEKLFF
>TRBJ1-3|TRBV5-1|-|-
TGCGCCAGCAGCTTGGTCGGGGGAGGAATTGGAAACACCATATATTTT
CASSLVGGGIGNTIYF
>TRBJ2-1|TRBV3-1/TRBV3-2|-|-
TGTGCCAGCGGCGTCCACCATCCCATTTCCATTCCGACAAATGAGCAGTTCTTC
CASGVHHPISIPTNEQFF
>TRBJ1-2|TRBV6-4|-|few
TGTGCCAGCACAGGGAACTATGGCTACACCTTC
CASTGNYGYTF
>TRBJ1-5|TRBV6-5|-|-
TGTGCCAGCAGTTATTCCGGGGCCGGGCAGCCCCAGCATTTT
CASSYSGAGQPQHF
>TRBJ2-7|TRBV20-1|-|few
TGCAGTGCTAGTTCGGGGACCTACGAGCAGTACTTC
CSASSGTYEQYF
>TRBJ1-1|TRBV30|TRBD1|-
TGTGCCTGGGACAGGGGGCCGGACACTGAAGCTTTCTTT
CAWDRGPDTEAFF
>TRBJ1-1|TRBV5-1|-|once
TGCGCCAGCAGCTTGGTTGGGGGGCGGGACACTGAAGCTTTCTTT
CASSLVGGRDTEAFF
>TRBJ2-1|TRBV5-1|-|-
TGCGCCAGCAGCTTCTTGCCTAGCGACAATGAGCAGTTCTTC
CASSFLPSDNEQFF
>TRBJ1-1|TRBV6-1|-|-
TGTGCCAGCAGTGAAGTTGATACTGAAGCTTTCTTT
CASSEVDTEAFF
>TRBJ1-2|TRBV6-6|-|-
TGTGCCAGCACCTTAGACGGTGCTAACTATGGCTACACCTTC
CASTLDGANYGYTF
>TRBJ1-2|TRBV3-1/TRBV3-2|-|-
TGTGCCAGCAGCCAGGGGGTATTTTCTGGCTACACCTTC
CASSQGVFSGYTF
>TRBJ2-7|TRBV3-1/TRBV3-2|TRBD1|once
TGTGCCAGCAGCCAAGGGAACAGGGGTTTTCGGTACTTC
CASSQGNRGFRYF
>TRBJ1-5|TRBV19|-|few
TGTGCCAGTAGTACAGTTCCTTATCAGCCCCAGCATTTT
CASSTVPYQPQHF
>TRBJ2-7|TRBV2|TRBD1|once
TGTGCCAGCAGTGCCCGGACAGGGGGAACCTACGAGCAGTACTTC
CASSARTGGTYEQYF
>TRBJ1-1|TRBV3-1/TRBV3-2|-|-
TGTGCCAGCAGCCAAAGACCCAGCGGGGCGAGGCCTGAAGCTTTCTTT
CASSQRPSGARPEAFF
>TRBJ1-3|TRBV7-2|-|-
TGTGCCAGCAGCTTAGGTGGGGGGCTGGGTTACACCATATATTTT
CASSLGGGLGYTIYF
>TRBJ2-1|TRBV10-1|TRBD1|-
TGCGCCAGCAGAAAGCGATCGGGACAGGGGTCCCATGAGCAGTTCTTC
CASRKRSGQGSHEQFF
>TRBJ1-2|TRBV19|-|-
TGTGCCAGCCTTGAGGACAGCTATGGCTACACCTTC
CASLEDSYGYTF
>TRBJ1-3|TRBV13|-|once
TGTGCCAGCAGGAAGGGGGGTCTTTCTGGAAACACCATATATTTT
CASRKGGLSGNTIYF
>TRBJ2-5|TRBV4-1|TRBD2|-
TGCGCCAGCAGCCAACTGCATAGGCTAGCGGGGGGGCCTACGGAGACCCAGTACTTC
CASSQLHRLAGGPTETQYF
>TRBJ2-7|TRBV5-4|TRBD1|-
TGTGCCAGCAGTTCCGGGACAGTTGTAAAAGAGCAGTACTTC
CASSSGTVVKEQYF
>TRBJ2-7|TRBV7-2|TRBD1|-
TGTGCCAGCAGCTTACTTACAGGGGGCGGGTATGAGTACTTC
CASSLLTGGGYEYF
>TRBJ2-7|TRBV27|-|-
TGTGCCAGCAGTTTATCGATAGGGGGGTACGAGCAGTACTTC
CASSLSIGGYEQYF
>TRBJ2-7|TRBV19|TRBD2|few
TGTGCCAGTAGTCCAACCGGGACTAGCGGGGGAGAAGGCATTTTC
CASSPTGTSGGEGIF
>TRBJ1-1|TRBV7-9|-|-
TGTGCCAGCAGCTCCCGGGCCACAGCAAGATATGAAGCTTTCTTT
CASSSRATARYEAFF
>TRBJ2-5|TRBV5-1|TRBD2|-
TGCGCCAGCAGCTTGCCCCTAGCGGGGGGTGGAGAGACCCAGTACTTC
CASSLPLAGGGETQYF
>TRBJ1-2|TRBV7-3|-|few
TGTGCCAGCAGCGCCAAATCGGGGTTTTACACCTTC
CASSAKSGFYTF
>TRBJ2-1|TRBV10-3|TRBD2|-
TGTGCCATCAGTGAGTCTGGGACTAGCGGCAATGAGCAGTTCTTC
CAISESGTSGNEQFF
>TRBJ2-2|TRBV19|-|-
TGTGCCAGTAGTGCCACTAGGTTAGCCGGGGAGCTGTTTTTT
CASSATRLAGELFF
>TRBJ1-6|TRBV4-3|-|-
TGCGCCAGCAGCCCAAGTATCAGAGGGGGGGGCTCACCCCTCCACTTT
CASSPSIRGGGSPLHF
>TRBJ2-3|TRBV11-3|TRBD1|-
TGTGCCAGCAGCTCAGGGGGCCGGAGGACAGATACGCAGTATTTT
CASSSGGRRTDTQYF
>TRBJ2-3|TRBV19|-|-
TGTGCCAGTAGTATAGTATTCACGGCAGATACGCAGTATTTT
CASSIVFTADTQYF
>TRBJ2-7|TRBV7-7|-|once
TGTGCCAGCACCCCCTGCGTCCCCCATGATACCTACGAGCAGTACTTC
CASTPCVPHDTYEQYF
>TRBJ2-7|TRBV9|-|-
TGTGCCAGCAGCGCAGGGACCAGAGGGAACGAGCAGTACTTC
CASSAGTRGNEQYF
>TRBJ1-2|TRBV10-3|TRBD1|-
TGTGCCATCAGCGCGACAGGGGCCGATGGCTACACCTTC
CAISATGADGYTF
>TRBJ2-6|TRBV5-6|-|-
TGTGCCAGCAGCCTAGGGTCTGGGGCCAACGTCCTGACTTTC
CASSLGSGANVLTF
>TRBJ1-2|TRBV9|-|-
TGTGCCAGCAGCGACCGGGCGGAACTTAACTATGGCTACACCTTC
CASSDRAELNYGYTF
>TRBJ2-5|TRBV5-8|TRBD1|-
TGTGCCAGCAGCTTGGTGGGACAGGGTCGTGAGACCCAGTACTTC
CASSLVGQGRETQYF
>TRBJ1-1|TRBV7-2|-|-
TGTGCCAGCAGCTTAGTGGGGGACCCTACCGTAACTGAAGCTTTCTTT
CASSLVGDPTVTEAFF
>TRBJ1-2|TRBV29-1|TRBD1|-
TGCAGCGGAAAAGACAGGGGGCGGGATGGCTACACCTTC
CSGKDRGRDGYTF
>TRBJ2-1|TRBV30|-|-
TGTGCCTGGAGTGTACTCCAAAACCGGAATGAGCAGTTCTTC
CAWSVLQNRNEQFF
>TRBJ2-6|TRBV3-1/TRBV3-2|-|many
TGTGCCAGCAGCCAAGGGCGGGCCCCGGGTGGGGCCAACGTCCTGACTTTC
CASSQGRAPGGANVLTF
>TRBJ1-5|TRBV5-1|TRBD1|once
TGCGCCAGCAGCCCAGGTACAATCGGGACAGGAGTAACCGGCAATCAGCCCCAGCATTTT
CASSPGTIGTGVTGNQPQHF
>TRBJ1-6|TRBV6-2/TRBV6-3|-|-
TGTGCCAGCAGTTCCGGGAGCCTTTCACCCCTCCACTTT
CASSSGSLSPLHF
>TRBJ1-1|TRBV7-2|TRBD1|-
TGTGCCAGCAGCTTTTATGTGGGAGGGGGCCGGACTGAAGCTTTCTTT
CASSFYVGGGRTEAFF
>TRBJ2-3|TRBV30|-|-
TGTGCCTGGGGGGCCCGCGCAGATACGCAGTATTTT
CAWGARADTQYF
>TRBJ1-2|TRBV5-6|TRBD1|-
TGTGCCAGCAGCTTTCGGACAGGGGTGGGAGTCGGTGAGGGCTACACCTTC
CASSFRTGVGVGEGYTF
>TRBJ2-2|TRBV19|TRBD2|-
TGTGCCAGTAGTATAGCCCGACTAGCGGGAGGCACCGGGGAGCTGTTTTTT
CASSIARLAGGTGELFF
>TRBJ2-3|TRBV7-2|TRBD1|-
TGTGCCAGCAGCCCCGGGACAGGCCCCAATGCTGCAGATACGCAGTATTTT
CASSPGTGPNAADTQYF
>TRBJ1-6|TRBV7-8|-|-
TGTGCCAGCAGCTTGGCCAGGTCGGATAATTCACCCCTCCACTTT
CASSLARSDNSPLHF